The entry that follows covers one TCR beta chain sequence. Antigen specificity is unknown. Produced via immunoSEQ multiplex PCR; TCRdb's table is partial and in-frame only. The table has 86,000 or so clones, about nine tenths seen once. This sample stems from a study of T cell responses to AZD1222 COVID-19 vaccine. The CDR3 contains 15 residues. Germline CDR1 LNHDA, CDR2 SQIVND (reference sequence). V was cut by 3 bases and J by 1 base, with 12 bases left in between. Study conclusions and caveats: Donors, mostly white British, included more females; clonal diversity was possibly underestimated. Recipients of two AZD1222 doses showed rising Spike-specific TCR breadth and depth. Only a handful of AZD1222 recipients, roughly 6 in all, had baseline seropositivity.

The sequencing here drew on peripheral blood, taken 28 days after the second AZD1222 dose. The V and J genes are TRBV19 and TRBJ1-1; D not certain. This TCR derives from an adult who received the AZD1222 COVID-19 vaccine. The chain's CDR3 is CASSIRRRENTEAFF. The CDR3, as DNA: TGTGCCAGTAGTATCCGACGGAGGGAGAACACTGAAGCTTTCTTT.